The clone carrying this TCR beta chain was observed many times. Antigen unknown. This entry belongs to a study of spatial heterogeneity in lung cancer. About the study: More beta-chain than alpha-chain sequences were consistently detected. Study outcomes and limitations: It was found that expanded intratumoral alpha and beta TCR counts tracked tumor mutation counts.

TCRdb called the 5' RACE reads again in MiXCR, with one record for every CDR3 protein. The sample contains around 12,000 distinct CDR3 sequences, 4.5% to 6% of which appear only once. Time point indicated: sample taken at primary tumor resection. This sample comprised lung tumor tissue, obtained at surgery. The sequence came from a female donor with early-stage non-small cell lung cancer.

The CDR3 spells CASSYRGLETQYF. The CDR3 DNA sequence: TGTGCCAGCAGCTACCGGGGGTTGGAGACCCAGTACTTC. The chain recombines TRBV7-2 with TRBJ2-5; a possible D gene is TRBD2 (6 bases). CDR1 is SGHTA and CDR2 is FQGNSA in the germline V gene. V lost 4 bases and J 5 bases, leaving 11 bases between the germline ends. CDR3 size: 13 residues.